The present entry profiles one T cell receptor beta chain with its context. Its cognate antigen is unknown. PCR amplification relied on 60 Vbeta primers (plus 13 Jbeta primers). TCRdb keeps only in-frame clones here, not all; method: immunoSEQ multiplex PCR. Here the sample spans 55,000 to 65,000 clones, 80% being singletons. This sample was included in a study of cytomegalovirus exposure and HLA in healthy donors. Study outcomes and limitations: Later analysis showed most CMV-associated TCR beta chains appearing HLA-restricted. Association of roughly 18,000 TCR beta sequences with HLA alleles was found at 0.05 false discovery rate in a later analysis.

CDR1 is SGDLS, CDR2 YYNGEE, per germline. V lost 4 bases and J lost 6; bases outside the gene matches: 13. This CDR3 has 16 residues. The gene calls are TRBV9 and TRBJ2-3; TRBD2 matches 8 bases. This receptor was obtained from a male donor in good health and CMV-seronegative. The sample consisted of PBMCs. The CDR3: CASSPGGSGAGDTQYF. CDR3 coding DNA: TGTGCCAGCAGCCCCGGTGGTAGCGGGGCTGGGGATACGCAGTATTTT.